Given below is one TCR beta chain in context. Its antigen is undetermined. This sample was taken from a study of cytomegalovirus exposure and HLA in healthy donors. Study details: The same platform as the 666 first-cohort repertoires was used for the 90 to 150 validation repertoires, a later analysis reported.

Generated by immunoSEQ multiplex PCR, the TCRdb table keeps only in-frame clones and is missing some. The table lists about 160,000 clones, 85% to 90% of them singletons. Study results and limitations: Altogether, some 170 TCR beta chains were recorded as cytomegalovirus-associated. Reported results showed that the classifier diagnosed cytomegalovirus status with high specificity and sensitivity. Subsequent analysis showed first-cohort TCR clusters tending to co-occur in 120 or so validation repertoires.

This sequence was found in a man younger than 35 in good health and CMV-seronegative. The sample taken for sequencing was PBMCs.

CDR3 residues: CASSHQIAGGPTDTQYF. Here the CDR3 DNA reads TGCGCCAGCAGCCACCAAATAGCGGGAGGGCCCACAGATACGCAGTATTTT. This chain uses TRBV4-3 with TRBJ2-3; TRBD2 agrees at 11 bases. Germline V lookup: CDR1 LGHNA, CDR2 YSLEER. This CDR3 contains 17 residues. V lost 3 bases, J lost 2 bases, and 7 bases stayed unmatched.